One and the same sample provided the 14 T cell receptor beta chains below, sequenced in a study of Ad26.COV2.S vaccination and SARS-CoV-2 variants. Specified treatment: around 19 received Ad26.COV2.S at low or high dose, single or two shots; about 5 received placebo; per-sample allocation not given. Each sample was drawn 63 days after the first injection (of vaccine or placebo). Data came from immunoSEQ multiplex PCR; TCRdb stores just in-frame clones and leaves some out. Seen here are approximately 450,000 clones, around 90% observed once, and the top ten hold roughly an eighth. The sequencing used peripheral blood, collected in a trial of Ad26.COV2.S vaccine versus placebo. The receptor source for this set is a person between 18 and 65 years old who received the Ad26.COV2.S COVID-19 vaccine or a placebo.

This chain connects TRBV11-2 to TRBJ1-1; weak D call: TRBD1 (5 bases). Trimming pared 7 bases from V and 7 bases from J, leaving 16 bases between. CDR1 and CDR2 (germline): SGHAT, FQNNGV. The CDR3 contains 13 residues. The CDR3 sequence: CASNLDRGDEAFF. CDR3 nucleotides: TGTGCCAGCAACCTAGACCGGGGCGATGAAGCTTTCTTT.

This clone was counted once. The chain carries TRBV7-6 and TRBJ1-2; perhaps TRBD1 as D (6 bases). V was trimmed by 0 bases and J by 6 bases, leaving 8 bases between them. CDR1 is SGHVS and CDR2 is FNYEAQ in the germline V gene. The CDR3 consists of 13 residues. CDR3 in DNA: TGTGCCAGCAGCTTAGCGGCAGGGGATGGCTACACCTTC. Residues: CASSLAAGDGYTF.

V and J are TRBV19 and TRBJ1-1; D perhaps matches TRBD1 (6 bases). The CDR3 loop spans 14 amino acids. V was cut by 7 bases and J by 5 bases, with 17 bases left in between. CDR1 is LNHDA and CDR2 is SQIVND in the germline V gene (reference sequence). CDR3 region: CASTSRGALTEAFF. As DNA, the CDR3 is TGTGCCAGTACATCCCGGGGGGCGTTGACTGAAGCTTTCTTT.

This chain links TRBV9 with TRBJ1-3, with D unclear. The CDR3 is 16 residues long. V lost 0 bases and J lost 2, with 12 bases in between. The V gene's germline CDR1 is SGDLS and CDR2 YYNGEE. The CDR3 DNA follows: TGTGCCAGCAGCGTAGGCGTAGGCCCCGCTGGAAACACCATATATTTT. This sequence encodes CASSVGVGPAGNTIYF.

This chain joins TRBV15 and TRBJ2-2; weak D call: TRBD2 (6 bases). Germline V gene sequence: CDR1 LNHNV, CDR2 YYDKDF (reference sequence). The CDR3 runs to 15 residues. Trimming took off 5 bases at V and 3 bases at J, with 13 bases between the two ends. The CDR3 spells CATSGDSRYTGELFF. Written as DNA, the CDR3 is TGTGCCACCAGCGGGGACTCGCGGTACACCGGGGAGCTGTTTTTT. Full variable domain (outside the CDR3, taken from reference TRBV15 and TRBJ2-2): DAMVIQNPRYQVTQFGKPVTLSCSQTLNHNVMYWYQQKSSQAPKLLFHYYDKDFNNEADTPDNFQSRRPNTSFCFLDIRSPGLGDTAMYLCATSGDSRYTGELFFGEGSRLTVL.

This rearrangement joins TRBV30 to TRBJ1-5, with D maybe TRBD1 (6 bases). Trimming left V 2 bases short and J 3 bases short, with 8 bases between. The CDR3 has 13 amino acids. Per the germline V gene, CDR1 is GTSNPN and CDR2 is SVGIG (reference sequence). The CDR3 nucleotides are TGTGCCTGGAGTCGGGACAACAATCAGCCCCAGCATTTT. Its protein product is CAWSRDNNQPQHF. The full variable domain, rest sourced from reference TRBV30 and TRBJ1-5, is SQTIHQWPATLVQPVGSPLSLECTVEGTSNPNLYWYRQAAGRGLQLLFYSVGIGQISSEVPQNLSASRPQDRQFILSSKKLLLSDSGFYLCAWSRDNNQPQHFGDGTRLSIL.

J is TRBJ1-6 and V is TRBV4-2; TRBD1 agrees at 8 bases. V shed 4 bases and J 9 bases; nucleotides not matched to a gene: 8. Germline loops: CDR1 LGHNA, CDR2 YNFKEQ. The CDR3 length is 15 residues. Written as DNA, the CDR3 is TGTGCCAGCAGCCCCTGGGTCCAGGGGGCTTCACCCCTCCACTTT. Translation gives CASSPWVQGASPLHF.

This CDR3 is CASSVGTGRRGNTIYF. As DNA, the CDR3 is TGTGCCAGTAGTGTCGGTACAGGCCGAAGAGGAAACACCATATATTTT. The rearrangement links TRBV19 to TRBJ1-3; the D gene is possibly TRBD1 (5 bases). There are 16 residues in the CDR3. Between the trimmed V and J ends, which lost 5 bases and 4 bases, there was a span of 18 bases. CDR1 and CDR2 (germline): LNHDA, SQIVND (reference sequence).

The chain is built from TRBV29-1 and TRBJ2-2; 13 nucleotides agree with TRBD2. Germline CDR1 is SQVTM and CDR2 is ANQGSEA. V lost 7 bases to trimming and J lost 3 bases; unmatched junction nucleotides: 5. The CDR3 covers 15 residues. The CDR3 DNA is TGCAGCGCCCAAGGACTAGCGGGAGACACCGGGGAGCTGTTTTTT. Amino acids: CSAQGLAGDTGELFF.

Only one count was recorded for this clone. J is TRBJ2-7 and V is TRBV7-2; 9 positions agree with TRBD1. V was pared by 1 base and J by 4 bases, with 2 bases of the junction left unmatched. Germline lookup yields CDR1 SGHTA and CDR2 FQGNSA. The CDR3 totals 14 residues. The chain's CDR3 is CASSLDRGLYEQYF. For the CDR3, the DNA is TGTGCCAGCAGCTTAGACAGGGGGCTGTACGAGCAGTACTTC.

The chain carries TRBV11-2 and TRBJ1-2; D gene uncertain. The germline V gene has CDR1 SGHAT and CDR2 FQNNGV. This CDR3 region has 14 residues. Trimming took off 5 bases at V and 0 bases at J, with 10 bases between the two ends. CDR3 loop: CASSPGGANYGYTF. In DNA, the CDR3 is TGTGCCAGCAGCCCCGGCGGTGCTAACTATGGCTACACCTTC.

V usage is TRBV9 and J usage is TRBJ1-2, with TRBD1 as a possible D gene (6 bases). The ends were cut back, 0 bases at V and 0 bases at J, with 9 bases in the middle. Germline assignment: CDR1 SGDLS and CDR2 YYNGEE. The CDR3 contains 15 residues. The CDR3 protein is CASSVAGQTNYGYTF. CDR3 bases: TGTGCCAGCAGCGTAGCCGGACAGACTAACTATGGCTACACCTTC.

V and J are TRBV28 and TRBJ1-2; TRBD1 might be the D (5 bases). Trimming removed 3 bases from V and 6 bases from J, with 11 bases in between. The CDR3 sequence is 13 residues long. Germline V lookup: CDR1 MDHEN, CDR2 SYDVKM. The CDR3 reads CASSFPGRDGYTF. Here the CDR3 DNA reads TGTGCCAGCAGTTTCCCGGGGCGGGATGGCTACACCTTC.

The rearrangement joins TRBV7-9 to TRBJ2-1, with TRBD1 matching 8 bases. This CDR3 has 15 residues. CDR1 is SEHNR, CDR2 FQNEAQ, per germline (reference sequence). With V trimmed by 5 bases and J by 1 base, 4 bases remained unmatched. The CDR3 DNA sequence: TGTGCCAGCAGCCCCACAGGGGGGTCCTACAATGAGCAGTTCTTC. Protein: CASSPTGGSYNEQFF.